This T cell receptor (beta chain) was documented in a study of beta chain features in type 1 diabetes. Study-level findings and limits: The study left unresolved whether HLA type influences TCRB rearrangement. Significant though moderate, a shortening of TCRB CDR3s appeared in all four CD4+ subsets of Type 1 diabetes patients. Patients' naive, central memory and Treg TCRB repertoires seemed closer to one another than those of healthy donors.

The sample holds a few counts of this clone. Its antigen is unknown. The authors reverse transcribed all of the isolated RNA, so sequencing captured expressed TCRB transcripts. Average read counts of stem cell-like memory T cell samples were approximately 940,000. Sequencing was performed with immunoSEQ multiplex PCR; in TCRdb, only in-frame clones are kept and a portion is missing. The sample carries about 14,000 clones, roughly 63% recorded once. Germline-derived CDR1 and CDR2 are SGHTA and FQGNSA. The CDR3 extends over 17 amino acids. V gave up 2 bases and J gave up 0 bases, with 17 bases separating them.

This receptor was obtained from a woman aged 18-29 years with type 1 diabetes. The genes are TRBV7-2 and TRBJ2-7; D uncertain. Source material: stem cell memory CD4+ T cells from blood. The DNA of the CDR3 is TGTGCCAGCAGCTTATTTCGTCCAGTTACGTACTCCTACGAGCAGTACTTC. It is translated as CASSLFRPVTYSYEQYF. Combining the CDR3 with reference TRBV7-2 and TRBJ2-7 gives the whole variable domain GAGVSQSPSNKVTEKGKDVELRCDPISGHTALYWYRQSLGQGLEFLIYFQGNSAPDKSGLPSDRFSAERTGGSVSTLTIQRTQQEDSAVYLCASSLFRPVTYSYEQYFGPGTRLTVT.